In its sample, the clone carrying this TCR beta chain was seen many times. Its matching antigen is unknown. This record belongs to a study of T-cell reconstitution after alpha-beta-depleted transplantation in children. General study points: T-cell counts and diversity were attributed mostly to newly produced T cells one year after transplant. As was reported, about two months after transplant, alpha-beta T cells came from several hundred expanded graft clones.

Unique molecular identifiers were incorporated when the TCRbeta library was constructed. TCRdb independently ran MiXCR on the PCR reads; one entry per CDR3 protein. This sample carries about 160,000 distinct CDR3 sequences, around 10% of them seen once, and the ten largest clones take roughly 13%. The ends were cut back, 0 bases at V and 4 bases at J, with 11 bases in the middle. Germline values: CDR1 SGDLS, CDR2 YYNGEE. There are 15 residues in the CDR3. The sample here was PBMCs, taken before TCRalphabeta/CD19-depleted stem cell transplant. This rearrangement joins TRBV9 to TRBJ2-1; D is unresolved. The TCR originated in a boy younger than 10 with acute myeloid leukemia, due to receive a stem cell transplant. CDR3 protein: CASSVDGTAYNEQFF. DNA of the CDR3: TGTGCCAGCAGCGTAGATGGAACAGCTTACAATGAGCAGTTCTTC.